This T cell receptor beta chain was identified in a study of T cell responses to AZD1222 COVID-19 vaccine. General observations from the study: Two AZD1222 doses significantly raised spike-specific TCR breadth and depth over controls. The donor cohort was predominantly white British with a female majority, and clonal diversity may have been underestimated. Baseline serology detected seropositivity in only six or seven AZD1222 recipients.

Assay used: immunoSEQ multiplex PCR; TCRdb lists only in-frame clones, some missing. The sample shows some 180,000 clones, roughly nine tenths of them seen only once. Concerning this clone itself: Its antigen is not known.

Second doses that came at about 4 or about 12 weeks were put together. Germline CDR1 DFQATT, CDR2 SNEGSKA (reference sequence). Trimming shortened V by 5 bases and J by 4 bases, and 11 bases separated the two germline ends. The CDR3 sequence is 12 residues long. Sequencing used peripheral blood, obtained 28 days after the second AZD1222 dose. The receptor was isolated from an adult who received the AZD1222 COVID-19 vaccine. This chain links TRBV20-1 with TRBJ1-2; weak D call: TRBD1 (5 bases). The CDR3 reads CSAGDRSYGYTF. The CDR3 coding sequence is TGCAGTGCTGGTGACAGAAGCTATGGCTACACCTTC.